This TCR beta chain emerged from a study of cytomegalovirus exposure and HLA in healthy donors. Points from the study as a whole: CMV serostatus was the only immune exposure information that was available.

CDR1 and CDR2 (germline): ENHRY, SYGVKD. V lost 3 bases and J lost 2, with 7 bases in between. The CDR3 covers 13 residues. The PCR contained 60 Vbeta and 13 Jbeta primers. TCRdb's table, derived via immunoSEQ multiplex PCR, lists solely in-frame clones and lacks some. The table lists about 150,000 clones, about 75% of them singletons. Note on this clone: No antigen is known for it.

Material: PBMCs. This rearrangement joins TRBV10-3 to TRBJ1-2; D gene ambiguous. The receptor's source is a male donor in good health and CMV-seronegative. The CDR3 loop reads CAISDERNYGYTF. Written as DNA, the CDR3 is TGTGCCATCAGTGATGAGAGAAACTATGGCTACACCTTC.